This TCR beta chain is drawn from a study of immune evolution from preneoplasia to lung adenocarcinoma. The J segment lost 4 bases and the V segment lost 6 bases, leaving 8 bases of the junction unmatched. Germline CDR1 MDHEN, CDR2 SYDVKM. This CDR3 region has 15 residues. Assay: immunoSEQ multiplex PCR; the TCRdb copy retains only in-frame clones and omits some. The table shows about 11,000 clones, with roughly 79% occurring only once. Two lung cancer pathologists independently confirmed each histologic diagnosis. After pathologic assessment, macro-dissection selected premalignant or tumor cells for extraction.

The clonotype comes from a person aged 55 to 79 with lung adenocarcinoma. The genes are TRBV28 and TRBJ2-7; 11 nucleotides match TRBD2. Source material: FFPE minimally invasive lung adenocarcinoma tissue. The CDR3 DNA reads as TGTGCCAGCAGCCCGGCTAGCGGGGGGTTTTACGAGCAGTACTTC. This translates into CASSPASGGFYEQYF.